These 4 T cell receptor beta chains originate from one sample sequenced in a study of OX40 agonist ivuxolimab in advanced cancers. Sequencing used immunoSEQ multiplex PCR; TCRdb keeps in-frame clones, though not all of them. The table has about 62,000 clones, around 90% seen once. Sequencing was performed on CD4+ or CD8+ T cells sorted from blood, taken in a trial of the OX40 agonist ivuxolimab. These receptors were taken from an adult with an advanced solid tumor such as melanoma, head and neck, liver or kidney cancer.

The chain recombines TRBV6-6 with TRBJ1-2; D gene uncertain. The germline CDR1 and CDR2 sequences are MNHNY and SVGAGI (reference sequence). Trimming removed 0 bases at V and 7 bases at J, with 6 bases between. CDR3 size: 12 residues. The CDR3 loop reads CASSYSGFGYTF. CDR3 coding DNA: TGTGCCAGCAGTTACTCAGGGTTTGGCTACACCTTC.

This chain links TRBV2 with TRBJ1-4; maybe TRBD1 (5 bases). Trimming removed 5 bases from V and 7 bases from J, with 20 bases in between. The CDR3 is 16 residues long. Germline V gene lookup returns CDR1 SNHLY and CDR2 FYNNEI. CDR3 in amino acids: CASSILRDLGGEKLFF. CDR3 nucleotide sequence: TGTGCCAGCAGTATATTAAGGGACCTCGGGGGTGAAAAACTGTTTTTT.

J is TRBJ1-5 and V is TRBV6-5, with D tentatively TRBD1 (6 bases). The V gene's germline CDR1 is MNHEY and CDR2 SVGAGI. This CDR3 has 15 residues. V lost 0 bases and J lost 5, with 11 bases in between. For the CDR3, the DNA is TGTGCCAGCAGTTACTCGGGGGCCGGCGATCAGCCCCAGCATTTT. This codes for CASSYSGAGDQPQHF.

The V call is TRBV29-1, the J call TRBJ2-3, with TRBD2 matching over 7 bases. The V gene's germline CDR1 is SQVTM and CDR2 ANQGSEA. The CDR3 contains 12 residues. CDR3 in amino acids: CIGGGGTDTQYF. As DNA, the CDR3 is TGCATTGGGGGGGGTGGCACAGATACGCAGTATTTT.